Here is one TCR beta chain with its context. The assay was immunoSEQ multiplex PCR, and TCRdb's table has in-frame clones only and misses some. This table holds about 680,000 clones, 72% found once. This sample is part of a study of shared clonotypes between healthy human individuals. This receptor was taken from a woman aged 25-40 years in good health. Sequenced sample: memory CD4+ T cells sorted from blood. Subset: CD45RA-negative fraction.

CDR3 DNA: TGCGCCAGCAGCGGCGGGGACAATCAGCCCCAGCATTTT. Amino acids: CASSGGDNQPQHF. This chain links TRBV4-1 with TRBJ1-5; D remains ambiguous. The V end was cut by 5 bases, the J end by 3 bases, with 8 bases between. The CDR3 sequence is 13 residues long. The V gene's germline CDR1 is MGHRA and CDR2 YSYEKL.